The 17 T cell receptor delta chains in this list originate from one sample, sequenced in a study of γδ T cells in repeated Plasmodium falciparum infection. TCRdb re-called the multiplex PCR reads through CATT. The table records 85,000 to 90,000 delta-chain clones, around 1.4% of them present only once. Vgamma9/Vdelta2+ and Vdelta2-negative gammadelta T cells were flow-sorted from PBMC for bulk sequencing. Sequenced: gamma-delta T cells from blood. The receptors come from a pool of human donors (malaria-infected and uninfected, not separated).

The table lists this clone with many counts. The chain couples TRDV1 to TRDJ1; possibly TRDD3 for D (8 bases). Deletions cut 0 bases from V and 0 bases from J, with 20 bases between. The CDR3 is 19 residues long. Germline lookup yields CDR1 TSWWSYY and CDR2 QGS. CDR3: CALGELAFLVLGDTDKLIF. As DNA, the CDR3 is TGTGCTCTTGGGGAACTAGCCTTCCTCGTACTGGGGGACACCGATAAACTCATCTTT.

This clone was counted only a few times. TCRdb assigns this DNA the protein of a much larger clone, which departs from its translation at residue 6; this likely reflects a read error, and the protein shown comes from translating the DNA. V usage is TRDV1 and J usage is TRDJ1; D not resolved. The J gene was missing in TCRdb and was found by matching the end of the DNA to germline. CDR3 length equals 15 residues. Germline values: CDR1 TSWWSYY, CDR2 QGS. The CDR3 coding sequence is TGTGCTCTTGTGGAAGGGAAGCGTCTCACCGATAAACTCATCTTT. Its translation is CALVEGKRLTDKLIF.

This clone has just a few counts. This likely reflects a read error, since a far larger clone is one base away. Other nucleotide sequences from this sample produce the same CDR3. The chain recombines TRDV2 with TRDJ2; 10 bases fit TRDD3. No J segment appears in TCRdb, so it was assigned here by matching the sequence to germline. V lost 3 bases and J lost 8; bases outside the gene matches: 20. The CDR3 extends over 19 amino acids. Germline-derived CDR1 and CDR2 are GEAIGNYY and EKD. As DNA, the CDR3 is TGTGCCTGTGACCCCATATCTTGGGGGATACTTGCCGGGACGGCACAACTCTTCTTT. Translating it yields CACDPISWGILAGTAQLFF.

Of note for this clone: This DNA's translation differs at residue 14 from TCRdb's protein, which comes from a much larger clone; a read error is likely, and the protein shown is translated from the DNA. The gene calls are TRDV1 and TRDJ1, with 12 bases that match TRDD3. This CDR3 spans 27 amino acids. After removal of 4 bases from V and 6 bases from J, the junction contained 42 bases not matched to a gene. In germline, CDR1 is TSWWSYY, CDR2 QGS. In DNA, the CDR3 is TGTGCTCTTGGGGGGTCCTTAGGTGGCAATGGTTTTCCTGCGTGGGCAGGGAACTGGGGGATACCTCATAAACTCATCTTT. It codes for CALGGSLGGNGFPAWAGNWGIPHKLIF.

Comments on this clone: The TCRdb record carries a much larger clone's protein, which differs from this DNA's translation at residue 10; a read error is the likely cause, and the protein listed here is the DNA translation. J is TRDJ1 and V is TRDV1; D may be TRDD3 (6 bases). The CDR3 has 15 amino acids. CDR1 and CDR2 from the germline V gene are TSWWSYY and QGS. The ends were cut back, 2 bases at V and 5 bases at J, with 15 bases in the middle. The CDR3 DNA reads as TGTGCTCTTGGGGAATTTCTCTGGGGACGAGATAAACTCATCTTT. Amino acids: CALGEFLWGRDKLIF.

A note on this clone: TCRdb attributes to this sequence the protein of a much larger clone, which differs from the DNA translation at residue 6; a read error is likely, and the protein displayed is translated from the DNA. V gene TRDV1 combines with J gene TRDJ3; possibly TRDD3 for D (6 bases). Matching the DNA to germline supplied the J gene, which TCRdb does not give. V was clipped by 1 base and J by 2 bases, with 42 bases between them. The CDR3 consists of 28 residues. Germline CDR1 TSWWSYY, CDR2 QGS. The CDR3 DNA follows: TGTGCTCTTGGGGAACCAGTGGGACCTCTACAATCGTACTGGGATAGGCCGAAGAGCCCCTGGGACACCCGACAGATGTTTTTC. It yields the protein CALGEPVGPLQSYWDRPKSPWDTRQMFF.

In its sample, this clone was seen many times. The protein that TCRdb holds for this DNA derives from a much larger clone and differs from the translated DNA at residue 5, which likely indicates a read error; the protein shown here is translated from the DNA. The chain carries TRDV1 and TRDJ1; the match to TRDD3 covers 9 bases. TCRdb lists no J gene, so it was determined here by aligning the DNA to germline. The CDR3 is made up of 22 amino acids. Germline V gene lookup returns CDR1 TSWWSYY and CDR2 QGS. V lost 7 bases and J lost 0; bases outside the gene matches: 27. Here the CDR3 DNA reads TGTGCTCTTGTCAGCTTACTGGGGGACTGGATACCATACCCATCGTACACCGATAAACTCATCTTT. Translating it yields CALVSLLGDWIPYPSYTDKLIF.

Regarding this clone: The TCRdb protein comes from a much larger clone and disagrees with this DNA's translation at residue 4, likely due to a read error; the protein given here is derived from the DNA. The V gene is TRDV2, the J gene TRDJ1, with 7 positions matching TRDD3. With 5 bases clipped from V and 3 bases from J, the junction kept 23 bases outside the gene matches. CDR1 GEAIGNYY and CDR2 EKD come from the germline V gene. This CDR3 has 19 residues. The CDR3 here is CACATLRGGHPFEPDKLIF. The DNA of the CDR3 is TGTGCCTGTGCCACATTGCGTGGGGGACACCCTTTCGAGCCCGATAAACTCATCTTT.

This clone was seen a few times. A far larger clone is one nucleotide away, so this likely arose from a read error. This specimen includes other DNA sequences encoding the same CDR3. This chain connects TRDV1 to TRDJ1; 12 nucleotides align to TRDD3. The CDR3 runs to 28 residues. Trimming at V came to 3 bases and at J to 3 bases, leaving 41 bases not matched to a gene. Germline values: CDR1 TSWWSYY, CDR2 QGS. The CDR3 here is CALGELRPTTYWGIPRNLLNPRADKLIF. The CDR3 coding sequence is TGTGCTCTTGGGGAGCTAAGGCCTACTACCTACTGGGGGATACCCCGTAATCTGCTAAATCCGAGGGCCGATAAACTCATCTTT.

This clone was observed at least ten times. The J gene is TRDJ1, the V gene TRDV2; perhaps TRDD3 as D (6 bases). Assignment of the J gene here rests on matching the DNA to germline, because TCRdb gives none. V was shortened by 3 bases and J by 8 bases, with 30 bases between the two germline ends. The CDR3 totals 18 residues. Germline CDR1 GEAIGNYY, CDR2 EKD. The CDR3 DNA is TGTGCCTGTGACCAAATAACTGGGAGCCCAGGGGCGAGAGACAAACTCATCTTT. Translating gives CACDQITGSPGARDKLIF.

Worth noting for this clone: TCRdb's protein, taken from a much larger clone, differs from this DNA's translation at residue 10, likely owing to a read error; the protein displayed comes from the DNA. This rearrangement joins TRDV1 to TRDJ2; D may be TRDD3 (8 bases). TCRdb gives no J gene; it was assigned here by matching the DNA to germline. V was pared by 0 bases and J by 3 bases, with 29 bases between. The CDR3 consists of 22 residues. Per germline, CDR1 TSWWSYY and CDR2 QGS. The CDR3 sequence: CALGELNGLPLYWGAMTAQLFF. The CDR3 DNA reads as TGTGCTCTTGGGGAACTTAATGGCCTTCCTCTGTACTGGGGGGCCATGACAGCACAACTCTTCTTT.

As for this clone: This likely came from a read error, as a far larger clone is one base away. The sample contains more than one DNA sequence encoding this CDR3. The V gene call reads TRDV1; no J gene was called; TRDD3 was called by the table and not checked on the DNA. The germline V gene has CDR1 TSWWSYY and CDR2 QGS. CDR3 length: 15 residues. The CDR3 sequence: CALGEKHSFHDKLIF. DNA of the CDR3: TGTGCTCTTGGGGAAAAACATTCTTTCCACGATAAACTCATTTTT.

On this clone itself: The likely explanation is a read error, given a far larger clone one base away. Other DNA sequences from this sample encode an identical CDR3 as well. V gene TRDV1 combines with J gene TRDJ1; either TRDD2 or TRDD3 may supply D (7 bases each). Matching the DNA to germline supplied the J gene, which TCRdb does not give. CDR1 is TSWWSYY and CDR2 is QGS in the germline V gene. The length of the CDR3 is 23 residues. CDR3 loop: CALGEPGGFPTGFVGGGFDKLIF. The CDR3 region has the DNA TGCGCTCTTGGGGAACCCGGGGGATTTCCTACTGGATTCGTTGGTGGGGGGTTCGATAAACTCATCTTT.

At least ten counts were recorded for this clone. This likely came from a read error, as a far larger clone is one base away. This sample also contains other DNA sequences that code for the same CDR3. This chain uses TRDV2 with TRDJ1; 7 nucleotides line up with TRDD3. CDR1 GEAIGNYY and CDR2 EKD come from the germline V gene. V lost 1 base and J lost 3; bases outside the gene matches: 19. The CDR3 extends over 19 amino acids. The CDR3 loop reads CACDTLRGGHPFEPDKLIF. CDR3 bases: TGTGCCTGTGACACACTGCGTGGGGGACACCCTTTCGAGCCCGATAAACTCATCTTT.

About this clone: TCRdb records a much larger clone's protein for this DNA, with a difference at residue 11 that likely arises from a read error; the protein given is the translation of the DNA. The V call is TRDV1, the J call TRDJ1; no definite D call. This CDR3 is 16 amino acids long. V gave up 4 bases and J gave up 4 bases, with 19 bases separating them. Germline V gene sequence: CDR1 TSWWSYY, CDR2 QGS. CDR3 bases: TGTGCTCTTGGGGGTACTTCTCCACCAACCAGCGATAAACTCATCTTT. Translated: CALGGTSPPTSDKLIF.

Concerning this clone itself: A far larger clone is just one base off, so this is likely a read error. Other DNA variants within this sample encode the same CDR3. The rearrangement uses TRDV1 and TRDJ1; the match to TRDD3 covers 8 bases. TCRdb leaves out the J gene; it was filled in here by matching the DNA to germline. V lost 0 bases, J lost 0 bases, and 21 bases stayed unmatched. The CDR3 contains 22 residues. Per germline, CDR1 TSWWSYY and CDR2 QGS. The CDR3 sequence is CALGELLRGRGYSTPYTDKLIF. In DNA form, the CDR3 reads TGTGCTCTTGGGGAACTCCTTCGGGGGCGGGGATACAGCACTCCGTACACCGATAAACTCATCTTT.

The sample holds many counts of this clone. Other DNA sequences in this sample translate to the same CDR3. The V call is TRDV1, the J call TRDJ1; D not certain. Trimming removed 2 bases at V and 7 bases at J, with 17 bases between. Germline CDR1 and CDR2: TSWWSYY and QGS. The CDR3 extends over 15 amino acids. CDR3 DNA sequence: TGTGCTCTTGGGGAAAGGGAATGCGGATCCGCTAAACTCATCTTT. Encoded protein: CALGERECGSAKLIF.